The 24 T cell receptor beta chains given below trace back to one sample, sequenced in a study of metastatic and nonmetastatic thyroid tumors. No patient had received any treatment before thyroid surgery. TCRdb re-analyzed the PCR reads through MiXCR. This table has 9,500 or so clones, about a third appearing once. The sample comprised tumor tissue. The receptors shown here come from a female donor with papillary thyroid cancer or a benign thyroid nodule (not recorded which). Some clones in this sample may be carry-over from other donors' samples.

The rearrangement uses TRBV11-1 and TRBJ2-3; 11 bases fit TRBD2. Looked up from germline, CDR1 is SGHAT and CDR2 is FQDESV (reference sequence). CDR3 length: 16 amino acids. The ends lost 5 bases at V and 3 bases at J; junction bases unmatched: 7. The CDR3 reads CASSRLLAGETDTQYF. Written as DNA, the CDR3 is TGTGCCAGCAGCCGACTACTAGCGGGAGAGACAGATACGCAGTATTTT.

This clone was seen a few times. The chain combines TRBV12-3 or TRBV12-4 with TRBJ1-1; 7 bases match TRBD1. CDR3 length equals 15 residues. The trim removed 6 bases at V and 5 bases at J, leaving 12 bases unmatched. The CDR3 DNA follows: TGTGCCAGCAGACCCGTCTCGGCCAGGGGGACTGAAGCTTTCTTT. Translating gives CASRPVSARGTEAFF.

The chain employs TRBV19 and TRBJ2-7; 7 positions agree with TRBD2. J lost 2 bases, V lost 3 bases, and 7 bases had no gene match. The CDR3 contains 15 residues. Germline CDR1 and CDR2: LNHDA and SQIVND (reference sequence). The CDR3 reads CASSMGGSATYEQYF. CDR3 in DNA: TGTGCCAGTAGTATGGGCGGGAGTGCGACCTACGAGCAGTACTTC. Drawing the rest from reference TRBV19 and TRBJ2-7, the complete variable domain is DGGITQSPKYLFRKEGQNVTLSCEQNLNHDAMYWYRQDPGQGLRLIYYSQIVNDFQKGDIAEGYSVSREKKESFPLTVTSAQKNPTAFYLCASSMGGSATYEQYFGPGTRLTVT.

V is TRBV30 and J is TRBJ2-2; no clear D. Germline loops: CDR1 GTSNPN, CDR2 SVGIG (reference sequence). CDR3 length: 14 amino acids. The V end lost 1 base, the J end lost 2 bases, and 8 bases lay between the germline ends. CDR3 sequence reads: CAWSGGTNTGELFF. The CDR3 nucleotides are TGTGCCTGGAGTGGAGGAACTAACACCGGGGAGCTGTTTTTT.

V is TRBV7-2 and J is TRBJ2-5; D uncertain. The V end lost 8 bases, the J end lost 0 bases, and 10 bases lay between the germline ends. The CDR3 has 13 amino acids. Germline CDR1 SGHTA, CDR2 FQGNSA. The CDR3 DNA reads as TGTGCCAGCGGCCAGGTTTACCAAGAGACCCAGTACTTC. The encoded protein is CASGQVYQETQYF.

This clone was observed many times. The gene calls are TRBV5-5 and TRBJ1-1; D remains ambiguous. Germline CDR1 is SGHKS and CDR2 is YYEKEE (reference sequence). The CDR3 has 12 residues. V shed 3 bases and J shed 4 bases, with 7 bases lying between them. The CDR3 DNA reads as TGTGCCAGCAGCTCTGGGAGCACTGAAGCTTTCTTT. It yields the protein CASSSGSTEAFF.

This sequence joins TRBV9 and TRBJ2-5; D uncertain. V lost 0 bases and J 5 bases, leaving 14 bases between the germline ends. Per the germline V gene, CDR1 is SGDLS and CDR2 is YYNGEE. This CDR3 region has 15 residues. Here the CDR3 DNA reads TGTGCCAGCAGCGTAGGGTCGGCTACGGTCGAGACCCAGTACTTC. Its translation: CASSVGSATVETQYF. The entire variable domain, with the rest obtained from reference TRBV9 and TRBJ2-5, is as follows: DSGVTQTPKHLITATGQRVTLRCSPRSGDLSVYWYQQSLDQGLQFLIQYYNGEERAKGNILERFSAQQFPDLHSELNLSSLELGDSALYFCASSVGSATVETQYFGPGTRLLVL.

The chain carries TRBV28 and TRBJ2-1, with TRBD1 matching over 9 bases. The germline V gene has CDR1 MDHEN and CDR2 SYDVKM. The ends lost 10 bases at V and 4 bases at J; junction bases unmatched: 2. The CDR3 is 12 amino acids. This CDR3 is CATGQGYNEQFF. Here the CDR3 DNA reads TGTGCCACGGGACAGGGTTACAATGAGCAGTTCTTC.

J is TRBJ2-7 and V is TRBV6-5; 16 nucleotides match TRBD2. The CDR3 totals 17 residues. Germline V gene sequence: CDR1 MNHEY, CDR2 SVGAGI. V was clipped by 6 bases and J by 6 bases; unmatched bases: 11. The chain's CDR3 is CASSRGTSGRGGLEQYF. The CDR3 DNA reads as TGTGCCAGCAGCAGGGGGACTAGCGGGAGGGGCGGGCTCGAGCAGTACTTC.

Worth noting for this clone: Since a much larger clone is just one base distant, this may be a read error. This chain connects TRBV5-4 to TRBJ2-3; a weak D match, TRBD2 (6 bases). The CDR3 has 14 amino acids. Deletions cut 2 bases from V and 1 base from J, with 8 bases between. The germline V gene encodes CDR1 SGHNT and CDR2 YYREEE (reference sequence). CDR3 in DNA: TGTGCCAGCAGCTTTGCTAGCGGCACAGATACGCAGTATTTT. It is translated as CASSFASGTDTQYF.

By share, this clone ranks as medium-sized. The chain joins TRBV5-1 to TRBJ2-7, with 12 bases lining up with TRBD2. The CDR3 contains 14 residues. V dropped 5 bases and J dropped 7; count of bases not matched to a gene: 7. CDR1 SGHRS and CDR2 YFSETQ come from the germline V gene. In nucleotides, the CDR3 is TGCGCCAGCAGGCTAGCGGGAGGGCCACGAGAGCAGTACTTC. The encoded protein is CASRLAGGPREQYF.

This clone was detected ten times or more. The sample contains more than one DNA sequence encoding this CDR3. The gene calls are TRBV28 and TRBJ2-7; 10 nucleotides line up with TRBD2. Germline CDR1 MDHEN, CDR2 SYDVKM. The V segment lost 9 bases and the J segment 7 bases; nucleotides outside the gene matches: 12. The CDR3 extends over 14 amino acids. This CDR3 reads CASKGAGGPREQYF. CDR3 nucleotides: TGTGCCAGTAAGGGAGCGGGAGGGCCTAGGGAGCAGTACTTC.

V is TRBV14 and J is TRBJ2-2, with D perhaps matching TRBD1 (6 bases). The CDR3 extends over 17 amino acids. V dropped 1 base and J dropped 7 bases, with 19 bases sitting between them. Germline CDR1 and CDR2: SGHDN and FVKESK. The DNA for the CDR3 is TGTGCCAGCAGCCAAGCCTATCGACAGGTAATGGACGGGGAGCTGTTTTTT. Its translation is CASSQAYRQVMDGELFF.

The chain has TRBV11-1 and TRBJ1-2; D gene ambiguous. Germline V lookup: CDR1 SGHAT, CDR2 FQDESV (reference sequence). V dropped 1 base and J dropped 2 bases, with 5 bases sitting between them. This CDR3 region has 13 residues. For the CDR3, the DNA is TGTGCCAGCAGCTTAGTCAGAAACTATGGCTACACCTTC. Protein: CASSLVRNYGYTF.

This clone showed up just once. CDR3 nucleotides: TGTGCCAGCAGCCCCATAGCGGGAGGTCCAGTTGAGCAGTTCTTC. Translated: CASSPIAGGPVEQFF. V is TRBV11-2 and J is TRBJ2-1; TRBD2 aligns across 10 bases. The junction had 10 bases not matched to a gene; V was cut back by 5 bases and J by 9 bases. The germline gives CDR1 SGHAT, CDR2 FQNNGV. The CDR3 covers 15 residues.

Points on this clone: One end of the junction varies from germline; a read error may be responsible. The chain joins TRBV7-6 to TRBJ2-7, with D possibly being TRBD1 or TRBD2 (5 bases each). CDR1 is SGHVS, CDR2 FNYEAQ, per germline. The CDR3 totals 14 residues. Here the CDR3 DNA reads TGTGCCAGCATCTTAGATCTGTGGGGGTACGAGCAGTACTTC. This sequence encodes CASILDLWGYEQYF.

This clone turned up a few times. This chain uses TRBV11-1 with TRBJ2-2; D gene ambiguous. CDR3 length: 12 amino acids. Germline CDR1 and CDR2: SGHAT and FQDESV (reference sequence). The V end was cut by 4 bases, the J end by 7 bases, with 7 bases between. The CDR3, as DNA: TGTGCCAGCAGCTGGGATTTCGGGGAGCTGTTTTTT. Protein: CASSWDFGELFF.

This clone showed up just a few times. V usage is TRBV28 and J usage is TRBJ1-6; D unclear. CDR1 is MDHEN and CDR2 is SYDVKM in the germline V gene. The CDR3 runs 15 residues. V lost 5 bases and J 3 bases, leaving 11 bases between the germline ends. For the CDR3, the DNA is TGTGCCAGCAGTCTAATCGGCATCTATAATTCACCCCTCCACTTT. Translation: CASSLIGIYNSPLHF.

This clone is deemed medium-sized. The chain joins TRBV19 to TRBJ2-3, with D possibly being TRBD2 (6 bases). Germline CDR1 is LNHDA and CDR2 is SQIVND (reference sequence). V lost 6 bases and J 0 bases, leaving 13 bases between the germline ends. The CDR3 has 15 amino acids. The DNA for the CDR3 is TGTGCCAGTAGCACCCTAGCGTATAGCACAGATACGCAGTATTTT. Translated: CASSTLAYSTDTQYF.

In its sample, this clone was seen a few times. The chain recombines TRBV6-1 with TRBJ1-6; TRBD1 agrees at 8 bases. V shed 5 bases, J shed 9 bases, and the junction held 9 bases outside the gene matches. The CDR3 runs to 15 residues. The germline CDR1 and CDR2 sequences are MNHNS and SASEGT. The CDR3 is CASSSPGQGSSPLHF. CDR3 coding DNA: TGTGCCAGCAGTTCCCCCGGACAGGGAAGTTCACCCCTCCACTTT.

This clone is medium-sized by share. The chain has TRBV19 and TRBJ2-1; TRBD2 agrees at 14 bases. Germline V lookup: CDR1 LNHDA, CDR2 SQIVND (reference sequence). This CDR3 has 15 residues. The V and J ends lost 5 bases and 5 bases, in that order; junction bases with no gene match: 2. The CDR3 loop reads CASSVGLAGDNEQFF. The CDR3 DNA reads TGTGCCAGTAGTGTGGGACTAGCGGGAGACAATGAGCAGTTCTTC.

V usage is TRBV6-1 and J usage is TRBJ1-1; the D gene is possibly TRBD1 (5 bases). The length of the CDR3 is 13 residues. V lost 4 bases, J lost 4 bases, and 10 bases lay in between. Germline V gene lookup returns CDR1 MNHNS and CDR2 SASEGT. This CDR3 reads CASSVEGPTEAFF. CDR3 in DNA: TGTGCCAGCAGTGTAGAGGGGCCCACTGAAGCTTTCTTT.

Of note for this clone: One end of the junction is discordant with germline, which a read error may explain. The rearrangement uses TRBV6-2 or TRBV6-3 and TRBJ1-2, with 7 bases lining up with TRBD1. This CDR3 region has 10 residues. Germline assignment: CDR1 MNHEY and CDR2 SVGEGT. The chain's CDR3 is CASIWGTVLF. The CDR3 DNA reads TGTGCCAGCATCTGGGGGACAGTGCTCTTC.

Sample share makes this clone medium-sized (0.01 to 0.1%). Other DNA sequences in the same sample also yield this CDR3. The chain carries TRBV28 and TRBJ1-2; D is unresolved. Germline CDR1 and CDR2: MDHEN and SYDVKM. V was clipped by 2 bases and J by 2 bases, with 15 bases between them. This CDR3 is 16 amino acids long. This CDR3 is CASSLNPGRENYGYTF. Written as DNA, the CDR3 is TGTGCCAGCAGTTTAAATCCAGGACGGGAGAACTATGGCTACACCTTC.